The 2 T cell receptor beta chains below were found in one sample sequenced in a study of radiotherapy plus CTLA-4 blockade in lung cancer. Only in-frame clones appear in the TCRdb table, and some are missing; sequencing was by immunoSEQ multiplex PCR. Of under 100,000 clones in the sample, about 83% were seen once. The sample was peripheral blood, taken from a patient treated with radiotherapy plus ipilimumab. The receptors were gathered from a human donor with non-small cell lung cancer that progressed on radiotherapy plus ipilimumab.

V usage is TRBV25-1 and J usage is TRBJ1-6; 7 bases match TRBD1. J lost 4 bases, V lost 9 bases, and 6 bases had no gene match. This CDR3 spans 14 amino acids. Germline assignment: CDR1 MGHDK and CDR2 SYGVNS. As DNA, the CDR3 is TGTGCCAGTAGAAAACAGGGGTATAATTCACCCCTCCACTTT. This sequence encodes CASRKQGYNSPLHF. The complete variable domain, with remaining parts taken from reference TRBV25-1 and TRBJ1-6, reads EADIYQTPRYLVIGTGKKITLECSQTMGHDKMYWYQQDPGMELHLIHYSYGVNSTEKGDLSSESTVSRIRTEHFPLTLESARPSHTSQYLCASRKQGYNSPLHFGNGTRLTVT.

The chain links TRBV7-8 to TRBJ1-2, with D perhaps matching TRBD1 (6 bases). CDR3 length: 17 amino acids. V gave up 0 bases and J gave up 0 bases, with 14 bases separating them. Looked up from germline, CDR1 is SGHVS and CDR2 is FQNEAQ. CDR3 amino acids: CASSLAGGGITNYGYTF. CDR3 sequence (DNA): TGTGCCAGCAGCTTAGCGGGAGGGGGGATCACTAACTATGGCTACACCTTC.